Below are 11 T cell receptor beta chains sequenced from a single sample in a study of blood T cell repertoires in COVID-19. Repertoires were generated with immunoSEQ multiplex PCR, while TCRdb's copy carries only in-frame clones and drops some. The sample records 150,000 to 200,000 clones, more than 70% being singletons. Sample: peripheral blood. The receptors come from a man aged 35 to 55 with active or convalescent COVID-19.

The V and J genes are TRBV11-3 and TRBJ2-5; no reliable D call. This CDR3 contains 15 residues. Per germline, CDR1 SGHNT and CDR2 YENEEA. Trimming took 6 bases from V and 2 from J, leaving 16 bases between them. In DNA form, the CDR3 reads TGTGCCAGCAGTTTGTACACAGTACCACAAGAGACCCAGTACTTC. Translated, it gives CASSLYTVPQETQYF.

The CDR3 DNA follows: TGTGCCGGAAGGGGGACAACAAGCAATCAGCCCCAGCATTTT. Translating gives CAGRGTTSNQPQHF. The chain combines TRBV28 with TRBJ1-5, with D tentatively TRBD1 (6 bases). There are 14 residues in the CDR3. Germline lookup yields CDR1 MDHEN and CDR2 SYDVKM. Trimming cost V 11 bases and J 1 base, with 15 bases left between them.

The V and J genes are TRBV28 and TRBJ1-5, with D tentatively TRBD1 (6 bases). The CDR3 length is 12 residues. The ends were cut back, 7 bases at V and 4 bases at J, with 8 bases in the middle. Germline V CDR1 and CDR2: MDHEN, SYDVKM. The CDR3 loop is CASNRENQPQHF. In DNA, the CDR3 is TGTGCCAGCAACAGGGAGAATCAGCCCCAGCATTTT.

The chain carries TRBV5-4 and TRBJ2-3, with 8 positions matching TRBD1. Germline CDR1 reads SGHNT; CDR2 reads YYREEE (reference sequence). J gave up 3 bases and V 4 bases, and 7 bases lay outside the gene matches. This CDR3 spans 15 amino acids. CDR3 in amino acids: CASSIDRGRTDTQYF. DNA of the CDR3: TGTGCCAGCAGCATCGACAGGGGTCGGACAGATACGCAGTATTTT.

There are a few counts of this clone. The chain recombines TRBV6-6 with TRBJ1-1; the D is unclear. CDR1 and CDR2 from the germline V gene are MNHNY and SVGAGI (reference sequence). The CDR3 is 15 amino acids. V lost 0 bases, J lost 7 bases, and 15 bases lay in between. The CDR3 DNA follows: TGTGCCAGCAGTTACTCGATCCCCGGGTCTTTTGAAGCTTTCTTT. Its translation: CASSYSIPGSFEAFF.

This clone was observed a single time. The DNA for the CDR3 is TGTGCCAGCAGCGCCTCCAGGGCTACTGAAGCTTTCTTT. This translates into CASSASRATEAFF. This rearrangement joins TRBV6-6 to TRBJ1-1, with D tentatively TRBD1 (5 bases). Trimming shortened V by 6 bases and J by 5 bases, and 13 bases separated the two germline ends. From germline, CDR1 is MNHNY and CDR2 SVGAGI (reference sequence). The CDR3 is made up of 13 amino acids.

The CDR3 nucleotides read TGCAGTGCTAGTATCGGGAGCACAGATACGCAGTATTTT. This sequence encodes CSASIGSTDTQYF. The chain carries TRBV20-1 and TRBJ2-3; D call uncertain. The CDR3 spans 13 residues. Per the germline V gene, CDR1 is DFQATT and CDR2 is SNEGSKA (reference sequence). Trimming shortened V by 3 bases and J by 0 bases, and 7 bases separated the two germline ends.

In its sample, this clone was seen a few times. The rearrangement uses TRBV7-2 and TRBJ2-7; 7 positions match TRBD1. The CDR3 is made up of 15 amino acids. The V gene end was trimmed by 5 bases and the J gene end by 2 bases; junction bases not matched to a gene: 9. Germline lookup yields CDR1 SGHTA and CDR2 FQGNSA. CDR3 in DNA: TGTGCCAGCAGCCCTAAGGACAGGTTCCCCTACGAGCAGTACTTC. This codes for CASSPKDRFPYEQYF.

This chain links TRBV5-1 with TRBJ2-1, with 10 bases identical to TRBD2. CDR1 is SGHRS and CDR2 is YFSETQ in the germline V gene. J lost 6 bases, V lost 7 bases, and 13 bases had no gene match. The CDR3 length is 16 residues. The CDR3 nucleotides are TGCGCCAGCTGGGTGGGGTCTAGCGGGAGTGCCAATGAGCAGTTCTTC. It yields the protein CASWVGSSGSANEQFF.

The rearrangement uses TRBV19 and TRBJ1-5, with D tentatively TRBD1 (6 bases). Germline CDR1 and CDR2: LNHDA and SQIVND (reference sequence). This CDR3 is built from 16 residues. The ends were cut back, 7 bases at V and 1 base at J, with 17 bases in the middle. CDR3 nucleotide sequence: TGTGCCAGTACGCGGGCAGGGGTGTTGAGCAATCAGCCCCAGCATTTT. Protein product: CASTRAGVLSNQPQHF.

The V call is TRBV28, the J call TRBJ2-7, with 11 bases fitting TRBD1. CDR3 length: 15 residues. The J segment lost 4 bases and the V segment lost 2 bases, leaving 4 bases of the junction unmatched. Germline values: CDR1 MDHEN, CDR2 SYDVKM. As DNA, the CDR3 is TGTGCCAGCAGTTTAAACGGACAGGGGGCATACGAGCAGTACTTC. As protein: CASSLNGQGAYEQYF.